The present TCR beta chain was sequenced within a study of blood T cell repertoires in COVID-19. The wider study: In each case, the material was cDNA or gDNA derived from T cells, B-cell-depleted T cells, or PBMCs.

Germline CDR1 and CDR2: MDHEN and SYDVKM. The CDR3 has 15 residues. Trimming cost V 5 bases and J 0 bases; bases outside gene matches: 3. The assay was immunoSEQ multiplex PCR, and TCRdb's table has in-frame clones only and misses some. The sample comprises approximately 68,000 clones, 70% to 85% of which are singletons, and 15% to 20% rests with the top ten. The sample consisted of peripheral blood. This receptor was identified in a man older than 75 with active COVID-19. This sequence joins TRBV28 and TRBJ2-3, with TRBD2 matching over 9 bases. CDR3 in DNA: TGTGCCAGCAGTGGGACTAGCAGGAGCACAGATACGCAGTATTTT. Encoded protein: CASSGTSRSTDTQYF.